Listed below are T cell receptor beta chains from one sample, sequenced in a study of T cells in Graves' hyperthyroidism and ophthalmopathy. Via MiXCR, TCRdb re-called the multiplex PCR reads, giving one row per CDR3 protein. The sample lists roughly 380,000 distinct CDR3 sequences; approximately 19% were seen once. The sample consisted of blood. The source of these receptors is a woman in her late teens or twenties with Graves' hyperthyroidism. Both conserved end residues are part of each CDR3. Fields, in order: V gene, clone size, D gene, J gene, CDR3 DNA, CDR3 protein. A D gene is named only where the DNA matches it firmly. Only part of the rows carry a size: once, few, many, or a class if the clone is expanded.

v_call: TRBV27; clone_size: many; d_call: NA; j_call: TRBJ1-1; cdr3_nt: TGTGCCAGCAGTATGGAGGGGAGCACTGAAGCTTTCTTT; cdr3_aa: CASSMEGSTEAFF
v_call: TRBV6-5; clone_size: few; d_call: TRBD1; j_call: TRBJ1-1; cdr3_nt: TGTGCCAGCAGCTATCGACAGGGTAGTACTGAAGCTTTCTTT; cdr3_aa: CASSYRQGSTEAFF
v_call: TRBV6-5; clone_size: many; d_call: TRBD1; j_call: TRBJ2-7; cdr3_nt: TGTGCCAGCAGTTACGGGACAGTTTGGCCCTACGAGCAGTACTTC; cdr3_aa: CASSYGTVWPYEQYF
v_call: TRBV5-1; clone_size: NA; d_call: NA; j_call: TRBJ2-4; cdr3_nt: TGCGCCAGCAGCCTGGGGACCCAAAACATTCAGTACTTC; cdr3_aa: CASSLGTQNIQYF
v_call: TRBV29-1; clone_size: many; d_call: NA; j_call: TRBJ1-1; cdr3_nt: TGCACTCGAATGGGGGACACCAAACAAGCTTTCTTT; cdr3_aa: CTRMGDTKQAFF
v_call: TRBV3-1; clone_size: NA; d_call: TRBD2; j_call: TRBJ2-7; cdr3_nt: TGTGCCAGCACGGGGGGAAGCTCCTACGAGCAGTACTTC; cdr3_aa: CASTGGSSYEQYF
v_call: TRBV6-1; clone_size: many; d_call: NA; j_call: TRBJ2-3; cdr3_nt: TGTGCCAGCAGTGAGAGGGGGTGGGGGGCGACTGGCACAGATACGCAGTATTTT; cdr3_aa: CASSERGWGATGTDTQYF
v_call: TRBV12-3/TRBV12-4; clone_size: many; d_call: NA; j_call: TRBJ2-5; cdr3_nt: TGTGCCAGCAGTTTATTTTCTAGGCCAGACGGGACCCAGTACTTC; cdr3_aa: CASSLFSRPDGTQYF
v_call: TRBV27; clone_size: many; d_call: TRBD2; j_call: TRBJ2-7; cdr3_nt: TGTGCCAGCAGTTTTGTGGGACTAGGAGGAGGCGAGCAGTACTTC; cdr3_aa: CASSFVGLGGGEQYF
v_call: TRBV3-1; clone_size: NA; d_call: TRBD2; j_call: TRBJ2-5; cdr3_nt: TGTGCCAGCAGCCAAGAAAGTCGGAGACTAGCGGGGGACCAAGAGACCCAGTACTTC; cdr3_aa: CASSQESRRLAGDQETQYF
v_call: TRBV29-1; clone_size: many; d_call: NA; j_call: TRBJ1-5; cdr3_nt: TGCAGCGCACAGTTTGAAGGTCAGCCCCAGCATTTT; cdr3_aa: CSAQFEGQPQHF
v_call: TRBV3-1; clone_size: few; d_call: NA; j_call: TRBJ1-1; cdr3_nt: TGTGCCAGCACCCAGCTAGGTGGGAACACTGAAGCTTTCTTT; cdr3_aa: CASTQLGGNTEAFF
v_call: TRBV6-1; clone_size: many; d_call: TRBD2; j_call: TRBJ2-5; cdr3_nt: TGTGCCAGCAGCCACGGGAGGAGTGATAGGGAGACCCAGTACTTC; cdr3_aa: CASSHGRSDRETQYF
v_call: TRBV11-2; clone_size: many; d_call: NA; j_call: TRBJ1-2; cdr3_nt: TGTGCCACCACCTCGGTGGGGCTGGGTGGCTACACCTTC; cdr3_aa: CATTSVGLGGYTF
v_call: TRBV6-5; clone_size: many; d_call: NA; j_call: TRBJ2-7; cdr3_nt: TGTGCCAGCAGGCGGAACCCCCAGGGGTACGAGCAGTACTTC; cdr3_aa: CASRRNPQGYEQYF
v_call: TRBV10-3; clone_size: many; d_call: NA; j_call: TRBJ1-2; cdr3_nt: TGTGCCATCAGTTACGGAGGAAATGGCTACACCTTC; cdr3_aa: CAISYGGNGYTF
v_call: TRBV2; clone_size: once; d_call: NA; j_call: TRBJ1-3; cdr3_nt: TGTGCCAGTAGTGACGGGCCTGGAAACACCATATATTTT; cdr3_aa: CASSDGPGNTIYF
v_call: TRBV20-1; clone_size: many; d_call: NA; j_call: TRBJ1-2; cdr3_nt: TGCAGTGCTCCCAGGGGCTCCGGATATGGCTACACCTTC; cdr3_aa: CSAPRGSGYGYTF